The 19 T cell receptor beta chains listed next were all sequenced from one sample in a study of cytomegalovirus exposure and HLA in healthy donors. 60 Vbeta and 13 Jbeta primers were used in PCR. TCRdb's table, derived via immunoSEQ multiplex PCR, lists solely in-frame clones and lacks some. The sample carries some 180,000 clones, roughly 80% recorded once. The sequencing sample was made of PBMCs. The source is a male donor in good health and CMV-seronegative.

This clone appeared a few times. The chain uses TRBV6-4 and TRBJ2-3; 9 bases match TRBD1. Per germline, CDR1 MRHNA and CDR2 SNTAGT. The CDR3 has 14 amino acids. V trimming: 6 bases; J trimming: 6 bases; junction bases outside the gene matches: 7. In nucleotides, the CDR3 is TGTGCCAGCAGCCCGACAGGGGGGCCCGATACGCAGTATTTT. This sequence encodes CASSPTGGPDTQYF.

The rearrangement uses TRBV6-1 and TRBJ2-5, with D unresolved. Germline CDR1 is MNHNS and CDR2 is SASEGT. V lost 5 bases to trimming and J lost 8 bases, with 12 bases between them. CDR3 length equals 12 residues. The CDR3 DNA is TGTGCCAGCAGTAACCTATTTTTCACCCAGTACTTC. Protein: CASSNLFFTQYF.

V gene TRBV30 combines with J gene TRBJ1-2; D unresolved. Trimming took 2 bases from V and 4 from J, leaving 5 bases between them. The CDR3 runs 11 residues. Germline lookup yields CDR1 GTSNPN and CDR2 SVGIG (reference sequence). CDR3 nucleotides: TGTGCCTGGAGTCACAGCTATGGCTACACCTTC. It codes for CAWSHSYGYTF.

V is TRBV15 and J is TRBJ1-2; unclear D gene. This CDR3 is 12 amino acids long. Germline V gives CDR1 LNHNV, CDR2 YYDKDF (reference sequence). V was cut by 4 bases and J by 2 bases, with 5 bases left in between. In DNA, the CDR3 is TGTGCCACCAGCAAAAGCAACTATGGCTACACCTTC. It yields the protein CATSKSNYGYTF.

This clone was seen a few times. This sequence joins TRBV30 and TRBJ1-6; D is possibly TRBD1 (6 bases). Trimming shortened V by 2 bases and J by 0 bases, and 11 bases separated the two germline ends. Germline CDR1 GTSNPN, CDR2 SVGIG (reference sequence). The CDR3 is 16 residues long. CDR3 nucleotide sequence: TGTGCCTGGAGTCGACAGGCGAGCTCCTATAATTCACCCCTCCACTTT. Residues: CAWSRQASSYNSPLHF. Drawing the rest from reference TRBV30 and TRBJ1-6, the complete variable domain is SQTIHQWPATLVQPVGSPLSLECTVEGTSNPNLYWYRQAAGRGLQLLFYSVGIGQISSEVPQNLSASRPQDRQFILSSKKLLLSDSGFYLCAWSRQASSYNSPLHFGNGTRLTVT.

The genes are TRBV7-9 and TRBJ2-1; 8 positions match TRBD1. The V gene end was trimmed by 4 bases and the J gene end by 8 bases; junction bases not matched to a gene: 13. The CDR3 loop spans 16 amino acids. Looked up from germline, CDR1 is SEHNR and CDR2 is FQNEAQ (reference sequence). CDR3 in DNA: TGTGCCAGCAGCTCCTCAGACAGGGGTTGGGGAGATGAGCAGTTCTTC. Its translation is CASSSSDRGWGDEQFF.

The CDR3 sequence is CASSVEASGYTF. CDR3 nucleotide sequence: TGTGCCAGTAGTGTGGAGGCTTCTGGCTACACCTTC. The chain joins TRBV19 to TRBJ1-2; D gene unclear. V lost 5 bases to trimming and J lost 7 bases, with 11 bases between them. CDR1 is LNHDA and CDR2 is SQIVND in the germline V gene (reference sequence). The CDR3 is 12 residues long.

The chain is built from TRBV7-2 and TRBJ2-7; TRBD1 is a possible D gene (6 bases). CDR3 length equals 14 residues. Trimming removed 5 bases from V and 6 bases from J, with 17 bases in between. Germline V gives CDR1 SGHTA, CDR2 FQGNSA. The CDR3 protein is CASSPSPRGSEQYF. In DNA, the CDR3 is TGTGCCAGCAGCCCTAGTCCCAGGGGCTCCGAGCAGTACTTC.

This clone occurred a few times. The gene calls are TRBV11-3 and TRBJ2-1, with D possibly being TRBD1 (5 bases). CDR3 length: 14 residues. V shed 0 bases and J shed 9 bases, with 12 bases lying between them. CDR1 and CDR2 (germline): SGHNT, YENEEA. The CDR3 DNA reads as TGTGCCAGCAGCTTAGATGCAGGGTGGACTGAGCAGTTCTTC. It is translated as CASSLDAGWTEQFF. The full variable domain, with the rest looked up from reference TRBV11-3 and TRBJ2-1, is EAGVVQSPRYKIIEKKQPVAFWCNPISGHNTLYWYLQNLGQGPELLIRYENEEAVDDSQLPKDRFSAERLKGVDSTLKIQPAELGDSAVYLCASSLDAGWTEQFFGPGTRLTVL.

The rearrangement links TRBV19 to TRBJ2-7; TRBD1 aligns across 8 bases. In germline, CDR1 is LNHDA, CDR2 SQIVND (reference sequence). V lost 7 bases and J lost 4; bases outside the gene matches: 3. The CDR3 consists of 12 residues. The CDR3 loop reads CASTGGDYEQYF. The CDR3 DNA reads as TGTGCCAGTACAGGGGGCGATTACGAGCAGTACTTC.

This clone was observed once. This rearrangement joins TRBV7-9 to TRBJ1-5, with D hard to call. Per the germline V gene, CDR1 is SEHNR and CDR2 is FQNEAQ (reference sequence). V dropped 3 bases and J dropped 4 bases, with 10 bases sitting between them. There are 14 residues in the CDR3. As DNA, the CDR3 is TGTGCCAGCAGCTTGGAACAGCAGAATCAGCCCCAGCATTTT. Protein product: CASSLEQQNQPQHF.

This chain connects TRBV19 to TRBJ2-7; 7 positions match TRBD1. Germline lookup yields CDR1 LNHDA and CDR2 SQIVND (reference sequence). The CDR3 totals 15 residues. The V and J ends lost 5 bases and 5 bases, in that order; junction bases with no gene match: 12. The CDR3 DNA reads TGTGCCAGTAGTGCCCGACAGGGCTCCGCTGACGAGCAGTACTTC. Translating it yields CASSARQGSADEQYF. Filled out from reference TRBV19 and TRBJ2-7, the complete variable domain reads DGGITQSPKYLFRKEGQNVTLSCEQNLNHDAMYWYRQDPGQGLRLIYYSQIVNDFQKGDIAEGYSVSREKKESFPLTVTSAQKNPTAFYLCASSARQGSADEQYFGPGTRLTVT.

The rearrangement uses TRBV6-1 and TRBJ2-3; 9 bases are shared with TRBD2. This CDR3 comprises 14 residues. Germline lookup yields CDR1 MNHNS and CDR2 SASEGT. Unmatched junction bases numbered 5, after V lost 6 bases and J lost 4 bases. The CDR3 sequence: CASRGAGGPDTQYF. The CDR3 nucleotides are TGTGCCAGCAGGGGAGCGGGGGGTCCAGATACGCAGTATTTT.

This clone was detected once. The rearrangement joins TRBV25-1 to TRBJ1-6; 11 nucleotides align to TRBD1. CDR1 is MGHDK and CDR2 is SYGVNS in the germline V gene. The CDR3 has 15 amino acids. V dropped 4 bases and J dropped 8; count of bases not matched to a gene: 4. In DNA, the CDR3 is TGTGCCAGCAGTGGCGGACAGGGGGCCTATTCACCCCTCCACTTT. Its translation: CASSGGQGAYSPLHF.

The rearrangement joins TRBV10-3 to TRBJ2-5; 8 positions agree with TRBD1. The J call may be faulty, since TRBJ2-7 better matches the DNA end. The CDR3 has 15 residues. The germline CDR1 and CDR2 sequences are ENHRY and SYGVKD. In nucleotides, the CDR3 is TGTGCCATCAGTGAGATAACAGGGGGCTCCTACGAGCAGTACTTC. This sequence encodes CAISEITGGSYEQYF.

The chain joins TRBV7-2 to TRBJ2-3; D is ambiguous. Trimming took off 4 bases at V and 2 bases at J, with 7 bases between the two ends. Per germline, CDR1 SGHTA and CDR2 FQGNSA. The CDR3 length is 13 residues. CDR3 in DNA: TGTGCCAGCAGCTCCCACTTCACAGATACGCAGTATTTT. As protein: CASSSHFTDTQYF. The variable domain in full, completed from reference TRBV7-2 and TRBJ2-3, reads GAGVSQSPSNKVTEKGKDVELRCDPISGHTALYWYRQSLGQGLEFLIYFQGNSAPDKSGLPSDRFSAERTGGSVSTLTIQRTQQEDSAVYLCASSSHFTDTQYFGPGTRLTVL.

The chain couples TRBV2 to TRBJ2-1, with 11 bases matching TRBD1. Unmatched junction bases numbered 12, after V lost 6 bases and J lost 8 bases. Germline V lookup: CDR1 SNHLY, CDR2 FYNNEI. The CDR3 is made up of 16 amino acids. In DNA, the CDR3 is TGTGCCAGCAGCCCCCGGACAGGGGGCGGTAACTATGAGCAGTTCTTC. Its translation is CASSPRTGGGNYEQFF.

The chain has TRBV5-1 and TRBJ1-1; D is ambiguous. The CDR3 contains 13 residues. V was cut by 3 bases and J by 6 bases, with 12 bases left in between. Germline V CDR1 and CDR2: SGHRS, YFSETQ. For the CDR3, the DNA is TGCGCCAGCAGCTATGACCCGCGGGCTGAAGCTTTCTTT. This gives the protein CASSYDPRAEAFF.

The CDR3 loop reads CASRLGQSGEQYF. The CDR3 DNA is TGCGCCAGCAGGTTGGGACAAAGCGGCGAGCAGTACTTC. V usage is TRBV10-2 and J usage is TRBJ2-7, with D possibly matching TRBD1 (6 bases). V gave up 6 bases and J gave up 6 bases, with 15 bases separating them. In germline, CDR1 is WSHSY, CDR2 SAAADI. This CDR3 is built from 13 residues.